The rows below give T cell receptor beta chains drawn from one sample of a study of T cells after yellow fever vaccination. TCRdb reprocessed the 5' RACE reads with MiXCR, giving one entry per CDR3 protein. The sample includes 20,000 to 25,000 distinct CDR3 sequences, 4% to 6% of them seen just once. The material sequenced was PBMCs, either bulk or a sorted T-cell subset (CD4+, CD8+, memory, or dextramer-sorted; not recorded which), taken around 45 days after the first yellow fever vaccination. The receptors were gathered from a man between 18 and 35 years old who received the YFV17D yellow fever vaccine. Each CDR3 is given with its conserved first and last residue. The order of the fields is V gene, J gene, clone size, D gene, CDR3 DNA, CDR3 protein. The D gene is left open where the match is weak. The size of a clone is reported for some rows only, either as once, few or many, or as a class for expanded clones.

v_call: TRBV20-1
j_call: TRBJ2-1
clone_size: many
d_call: NA
cdr3_nt: TGCAGTGCTAGGCAAGTGATTAGCTCCTACAATGAGCAGTTCTTC
cdr3_aa: CSARQVISSYNEQFF

v_call: TRBV4-3
j_call: TRBJ2-3
clone_size: many
d_call: TRBD2
cdr3_nt: TGCGCCAGCAGCCAAGGGTTTAATGCGGGGGGAGCGGATACGCAGTATTTT
cdr3_aa: CASSQGFNAGGADTQYF

v_call: TRBV20-1
j_call: TRBJ1-4
clone_size: many
d_call: TRBD1
cdr3_nt: TGCAGTGCTAGGTTCGGGAACAGGGGAATCGAAAAACTGTTTTTT
cdr3_aa: CSARFGNRGIEKLFF

v_call: TRBV7-8
j_call: TRBJ2-1
clone_size: many
d_call: NA
cdr3_nt: TGTGCCAGCAGCTTAAGGGGCTCCTACAATGAGCAGTTCTTC
cdr3_aa: CASSLRGSYNEQFF

v_call: TRBV12-3/TRBV12-4
j_call: TRBJ2-3
clone_size: many
d_call: NA
cdr3_nt: TGTGCCAGCAGTTTAAGGGGAGCAGATACGCAGTATTTT
cdr3_aa: CASSLRGADTQYF

v_call: TRBV28
j_call: TRBJ2-5
clone_size: once
d_call: TRBD1
cdr3_nt: TGTGCCAGCAGTTCAAGGGGGCTCAGCGAGACCCAGTACTTC
cdr3_aa: CASSSRGLSETQYF

v_call: TRBV18
j_call: TRBJ2-5
clone_size: many
d_call: TRBD1
cdr3_nt: TGTGCCAGCTCGCCGGGACAGGGAAGAGAGACCCAGTACTTC
cdr3_aa: CASSPGQGRETQYF

v_call: TRBV20-1
j_call: TRBJ1-5
clone_size: NA
d_call: NA
cdr3_nt: TGCAGTGCTAGAGGGCGGGCCTACTATAGCAATCAGCCCCAGCATTTT
cdr3_aa: CSARGRAYYSNQPQHF

v_call: TRBV29-1
j_call: TRBJ2-7
clone_size: many
d_call: TRBD2
cdr3_nt: TGCAGCGTTGAAGGGCGGGGGTACGAGCAGTACTTC
cdr3_aa: CSVEGRGYEQYF

v_call: TRBV6-2/TRBV6-3
j_call: TRBJ2-6
clone_size: many
d_call: NA
cdr3_nt: TGTGCCAGCAGTTACACTAGGTTCCTCCTCTCTGGGGCCAACGTCCTGACTTTC
cdr3_aa: CASSYTRFLLSGANVLTF

v_call: TRBV12-3/TRBV12-4
j_call: TRBJ1-1
clone_size: medium-sized
d_call: NA
cdr3_nt: TGTGCCAGCAGGAAAAAAATGAACACTGAAGCTTTCTTT
cdr3_aa: CASRKKMNTEAFF

v_call: TRBV20-1
j_call: TRBJ1-6
clone_size: many
d_call: NA
cdr3_nt: TGCAGTGCTAGAGATCCAAGGGCAGGGAGTTCACCCCTCCACTTT
cdr3_aa: CSARDPRAGSSPLHF

v_call: TRBV18
j_call: TRBJ1-1
clone_size: few
d_call: NA
cdr3_nt: TGTGCCAGCTCACCCCCGTTGGACACTGAAGCTTTCTTT
cdr3_aa: CASSPPLDTEAFF

v_call: TRBV4-3
j_call: TRBJ2-2
clone_size: many
d_call: NA
cdr3_nt: TGCGCCAGCAGCCAAGTTACGATGGCGGGGGCATCAAACACCGGGGAGCTGTTTTTT
cdr3_aa: CASSQVTMAGASNTGELFF

v_call: TRBV3-1
j_call: TRBJ2-5
clone_size: NA
d_call: NA
cdr3_nt: TGTGCCTGCACCCAAGTAGTGATAGCGGTGTCACAAGAGACCCAGTACTTC
cdr3_aa: CACTQVVIAVSQETQYF

v_call: TRBV5-6
j_call: TRBJ1-1
clone_size: many
d_call: NA
cdr3_nt: TGTGCCAGCAGCAACATCGACAGCTACACTGAAGCTTTCTTT
cdr3_aa: CASSNIDSYTEAFF

v_call: TRBV3-1
j_call: TRBJ1-1
clone_size: many
d_call: NA
cdr3_nt: TGTGCCAGCACCGGGGCTATGAACACTGAAGCTTTCTTT
cdr3_aa: CASTGAMNTEAFF

v_call: TRBV6-2/TRBV6-3
j_call: TRBJ2-7
clone_size: many
d_call: NA
cdr3_nt: TGTGCCAGCTGGGACTGGGGTCGGGAGCAGTACTTC
cdr3_aa: CASWDWGREQYF

v_call: TRBV6-1
j_call: TRBJ1-5
clone_size: many
d_call: NA
cdr3_nt: TGTGCCAGCAGTGCTCGCCACTCTGGTGACAGGATGCAGCCCCAGCATTTT
cdr3_aa: CASSARHSGDRMQPQHF